This passage covers 26 T cell receptor beta chains from one sample sequenced in a study of T cell responses to AZD1222 COVID-19 vaccine. Assay used: immunoSEQ multiplex PCR; TCRdb lists only in-frame clones, some missing. Among about 68,000 clones listed, 80% were seen once. The material was peripheral blood, obtained on day 0 of AZD1222 vaccination. The source is an adult in good health.

The chain combines TRBV6-6 with TRBJ1-5; TRBD1 matches 8 bases. The CDR3 sequence is 14 residues long. The V gene's germline CDR1 is MNHNY and CDR2 SVGAGI (reference sequence). V was clipped by 4 bases and J by 10 bases; unmatched bases: 9. CDR3 bases: TGTGCCAGCAGTTCCCGGACAGGGCGGCGACCCCAGCATTTT. Its translation: CASSSRTGRRPQHF.

As concerns this clone: Other DNA sequences in this sample translate to the same CDR3. The chain joins TRBV7-2 to TRBJ2-7, with a tentative D call TRBD1 (5 bases). The ends were cut back, 3 bases at V and 0 bases at J, with 9 bases in the middle. The CDR3 covers 14 residues. Per the germline V gene, CDR1 is SGHTA and CDR2 is FQGNSA. CDR3 in DNA: TGTGCCAGCAGCTTGGGGCGAAGCTCCTACGAGCAGTACTTC. Translated: CASSLGRSSYEQYF.

This rearrangement joins TRBV29-1 to TRBJ1-2, with TRBD1 as a possible D gene (5 bases). This CDR3 has 13 residues. The ends were cut back, 5 bases at V and 5 bases at J, with 15 bases in the middle. Per the germline V gene, CDR1 is SQVTM and CDR2 is ANQGSEA. The CDR3 bases are TGCAGCGTTCGGGGGGGGTTAGTATATGGCTACACCTTC. Translated, it gives CSVRGGLVYGYTF.

CDR3 coding DNA: TGCGCCAGCAGCTTCGCCCCGGTGAATGGCTACACCTTC. Protein sequence: CASSFAPVNGYTF. This rearrangement joins TRBV5-1 to TRBJ1-2; no reliable D call. Germline lookup yields CDR1 SGHRS and CDR2 YFSETQ. CDR3 length: 13 residues. The V end was cut by 2 bases, the J end by 6 bases, with 11 bases between.

The chain employs TRBV30 and TRBJ1-1, with unresolved D. Between the trimmed V and J ends, which lost 5 bases and 0 bases, there was a span of 13 bases. CDR1 is GTSNPN and CDR2 is SVGIG in the germline V gene (reference sequence). The CDR3 has 14 amino acids. As DNA, the CDR3 is TGTGCCTGGGCGAAGGGAGTGATGAACACTGAAGCTTTCTTT. Translated, it gives CAWAKGVMNTEAFF.

The chain employs TRBV5-1 and TRBJ2-5; D unclear. The V gene lost 0 bases and the J gene lost 1 base, with 7 bases spanning the gap. Germline V gene data show CDR1 as SGHRS and CDR2 as YFSETQ. This CDR3 comprises 14 residues. CDR3 DNA: TGCGCCAGCAGCTTGGCTGAGCTCCAAGAGACCCAGTACTTC. As protein: CASSLAELQETQYF.

J is TRBJ1-4 and V is TRBV28; D might be TRBD1 (6 bases). The germline V gene encodes CDR1 MDHEN and CDR2 SYDVKM. The CDR3 totals 14 residues. Trimming took off 2 bases at V and 7 bases at J, with 11 bases between the two ends. DNA for the CDR3: TGTGCCAGCAGTTTAGGGGACATCCCTGAAAAACTGTTTTTT. Residues: CASSLGDIPEKLFF. Combining the CDR3 with reference TRBV28 and TRBJ1-4 gives the whole variable domain DVKVTQSSRYLVKRTGEKVFLECVQDMDHENMFWYRQDPGLGLRLIYFSYDVKMKEKGDIPEGYSVSREKKERFSLILESASTNQTSMYLCASSLGDIPEKLFFGSGTQLSVL.

This CDR3 reads CASSLARLLNTEAFF. CDR3 sequence (DNA): TGTGCCAGCAGTTTAGCACGCCTCTTGAACACTGAAGCTTTCTTT. The gene calls are TRBV28 and TRBJ1-1; D uncertain. The germline gives CDR1 MDHEN, CDR2 SYDVKM. The CDR3 totals 15 residues. The V gene lost 2 bases and the J gene lost 0 bases, with 10 bases spanning the gap.

This chain uses TRBV6-6 with TRBJ1-5; tentatively, D is TRBD1 (6 bases). Per the germline V gene, CDR1 is MNHNY and CDR2 is SVGAGI (reference sequence). There are 12 residues in the CDR3. V was pared by 6 bases and J by 9 bases, with 12 bases between. CDR3 DNA sequence: TGTGCCAGCAGCCACAGGGACACGCCCCAGCATTTT. It translates to CASSHRDTPQHF.

V is TRBV6-5 and J is TRBJ1-1; TRBD1 is a possible D gene (5 bases). Trimming removed 2 bases from V and 0 bases from J, with 7 bases in between. This CDR3 has 14 residues. The germline CDR1 and CDR2 sequences are MNHEY and SVGAGI. For the CDR3, the DNA is TGTGCCAGCAGTTACAGGGGAATGAACACTGAAGCTTTCTTT. Amino acid sequence: CASSYRGMNTEAFF.

The J gene is TRBJ1-5, the V gene TRBV12-5, with unresolved D. Trimming left V 3 bases short and J 6 bases short, with 9 bases between. The length of the CDR3 is 13 residues. Germline V gene data show CDR1 as LGHNT and CDR2 as FRNRAP. The CDR3 sequence is CASGLWGVQPQHF. The CDR3 DNA follows: TGTGCTAGTGGTTTATGGGGAGTTCAGCCCCAGCATTTT.

This chain uses TRBV27 with TRBJ1-2; D might be TRBD1 (6 bases). With 3 bases removed from V and 1 base from J, the gap between germline ends came to 15 bases. There are 16 residues in the CDR3. The germline CDR1 and CDR2 sequences are MNHEY and SMNVEV (reference sequence). CDR3 loop: CASSFGGLDFNYGYTF. For the CDR3, the DNA is TGTGCCAGCAGTTTCGGGGGGCTAGATTTTAACTATGGCTACACCTTC.

V is TRBV7-9 and J is TRBJ1-1, with a weak D call TRBD1 (6 bases). Germline V gives CDR1 SEHNR, CDR2 FQNEAQ (reference sequence). The CDR3 covers 15 residues. Deletions cut 5 bases from V and 1 base from J, with 14 bases between. The CDR3 protein is CASSRKGQSNTEAFF. CDR3 sequence (DNA): TGTGCCAGCAGCCGAAAAGGACAGTCGAACACTGAAGCTTTCTTT.

This clone was detected a few times. DNA for the CDR3: TGTGCCAGCAGCTTGGAACAGGGGGCGGGGGCGCGAACTGAAGCTTTCTTT. It codes for CASSLEQGAGARTEAFF. The J gene is TRBJ1-1, the V gene TRBV5-6; TRBD1 matches 9 bases. The J segment lost 5 bases and the V segment lost 0 bases, leaving 11 bases of the junction unmatched. This CDR3 has 17 residues. Germline CDR1 and CDR2: SGHDT and YYEEEE.

In nucleotides, the CDR3 is TGCGCCAGCAGCTTGGCCCAGGGAAATTCACCCCTCCACTTT. Translating it yields CASSLAQGNSPLHF. The V and J genes are TRBV5-1 and TRBJ1-6, with a tentative D call TRBD1 (5 bases). Trimming stripped 0 bases from V and 7 bases from J, with 8 bases between. This CDR3 has 14 amino acids. CDR1 is SGHRS, CDR2 YFSETQ, per germline. Complete variable domain (other parts from reference TRBV5-1 and TRBJ1-6): KAGVTQTPRYLIKTRGQQVTLSCSPISGHRSVSWYQQTPGQGLQFLFEYFSETQRNKGNFPGRFSGRQFSNSRSEMNVSTLELGDSALYLCASSLAQGNSPLHFGNGTRLTVT.

This rearrangement joins TRBV5-1 to TRBJ1-1; 8 bases are shared with TRBD1. The V segment lost 4 bases and the J segment 2 bases; nucleotides outside the gene matches: 7. Germline CDR1 reads SGHRS; CDR2 reads YFSETQ. The CDR3 extends over 15 amino acids. The CDR3 here is CASSGTGQANTEAFF. In nucleotides, the CDR3 is TGCGCCAGCAGCGGGACGGGACAGGCAAACACTGAAGCTTTCTTT.

The chain has TRBV2 and TRBJ2-1, with no clear D. V lost 5 bases to trimming and J lost 7 bases, with 9 bases between them. Looked up from germline, CDR1 is SNHLY and CDR2 is FYNNEI. CDR3 size: 12 residues. The CDR3: CASSPGRNEQFF. Here the CDR3 DNA reads TGTGCCAGCAGTCCTGGACGTAATGAGCAGTTCTTC.

This clone is medium-sized by share. This chain joins TRBV2 and TRBJ2-1; 8 positions match TRBD1. The CDR3 contains 14 residues. Germline CDR1 is SNHLY and CDR2 is FYNNEI. V lost 3 bases and J lost 5; bases outside the gene matches: 3. CDR3 in DNA: TGTGCCAGCAGTGACCCAGGGGGCGACAATGAGCAGTTCTTC. Translated: CASSDPGGDNEQFF.

By share, this clone counts as medium-sized. The V gene is TRBV6-2 or TRBV6-3, the J gene TRBJ2-5, with D unresolved. Trimming shortened V by 5 bases and J by 5 bases, and 12 bases separated the two germline ends. Germline values: CDR1 MNHEY, CDR2 SVGEGT. This CDR3 has 13 residues. The CDR3 DNA sequence: TGTGCCAGCAGTCTCAAAGAGCTCGAGACCCAGTACTTC. Protein: CASSLKELETQYF.

This chain links TRBV5-1 with TRBJ2-7; 9 bases line up with TRBD1. CDR1 and CDR2 from the germline V gene are SGHRS and YFSETQ. This CDR3 spans 15 amino acids. V lost 0 bases, J lost 5 bases, and 6 bases stayed unmatched. CDR3 region: CASSLGGTGSDEQYF. DNA of the CDR3: TGCGCCAGCAGCTTGGGCGGGACAGGGTCCGACGAGCAGTACTTC.

The J gene is TRBJ2-1, the V gene TRBV7-9, with D tentatively TRBD2 (6 bases). CDR3 length: 15 amino acids. Germline CDR1 is SEHNR and CDR2 is FQNEAQ (reference sequence). Trimming took 5 bases from V and 9 from J, leaving 20 bases between them. The CDR3 sequence: CASSPKTRLGSEQFF. The CDR3 coding sequence is TGTGCCAGCAGCCCGAAGACTAGACTGGGCAGTGAGCAGTTCTTC.

The chain uses TRBV5-1 and TRBJ2-6; TRBD1 aligns across 9 bases. The CDR3 spans 18 residues. The ends lost 0 bases at V and 2 bases at J; junction bases unmatched: 6. Looked up from germline, CDR1 is SGHRS and CDR2 is YFSETQ. The DNA of the CDR3 is TGCGCCAGCAGCTTGGGGGACAGGGTCTTCACTGGGGCCAACGTCCTGACTTTC. Protein sequence: CASSLGDRVFTGANVLTF. Supplemented by reference TRBV5-1 and TRBJ2-6, the full variable domain reads KAGVTQTPRYLIKTRGQQVTLSCSPISGHRSVSWYQQTPGQGLQFLFEYFSETQRNKGNFPGRFSGRQFSNSRSEMNVSTLELGDSALYLCASSLGDRVFTGANVLTFGAGSRLTVL.

The chain is built from TRBV24-1 and TRBJ1-2; the D is unclear. The length of the CDR3 is 13 residues. V was shortened by 2 bases and J by 5 bases, with 8 bases between the two germline ends. Germline-derived CDR1 and CDR2 are KGHDR and SFDVKD. CDR3 DNA sequence: TGTGCCACCAGTGATTCTGCAGGTTATGGCTACACCTTC. As protein: CATSDSAGYGYTF.

V is TRBV5-6 and J is TRBJ1-6, with D possibly TRBD1 on 6 matching bases. Germline assignment: CDR1 SGHDT and CDR2 YYEEEE. This CDR3 region has 14 residues. Trimming removed 3 bases from V and 7 bases from J, with 11 bases in between. The CDR3 coding sequence is TGTGCCAGCAGCTCCTCACAGGGAAATTCACCCCTCCACTTT. It codes for CASSSSQGNSPLHF.

This chain joins TRBV7-6 and TRBJ1-2; D not resolved. Per germline, CDR1 SGHVS and CDR2 FNYEAQ. The CDR3 loop spans 11 amino acids. Trimming shortened V by 5 bases and J by 5 bases, and 6 bases separated the two germline ends. The CDR3 loop is CASSQGYGYTF. In DNA, the CDR3 is TGTGCCAGCAGCCAAGGGTATGGCTACACCTTC. Full variable domain (remainder filled in from reference TRBV7-6 and TRBJ1-2): GAGVSQSPRYKVTKRGQDVALRCDPISGHVSLYWYRQALGQGPEFLTYFNYEAQQDKSGLPNDRFSAERPEGSISTLTIQRTEQRDSAMYRCASSQGYGYTFGSGTRLTVV.

The CDR3 region is CASSYRVEDTQYF. CDR3 bases: TGTGCCAGCAGCTACAGGGTAGAAGATACGCAGTATTTT. The rearrangement links TRBV5-5 to TRBJ2-3, with D tentatively TRBD1 (6 bases). V lost 3 bases, J lost 5 bases, and 10 bases lay in between. The CDR3 sequence is 13 residues long. The germline CDR1 and CDR2 sequences are SGHKS and YYEKEE (reference sequence).